This T cell receptor beta chain was sequenced during a study of blood T cell repertoires in COVID-19. Measured with immunoSEQ multiplex PCR; TCRdb has only the in-frame clones, and not every one. The sample yields hundreds of thousands of clones, around 82% seen once. The study recruited exposed participants who had met a COVID-19 case within 2 weeks before entry. The source of this sequence is a woman between 35 and 50 years old who had been exposed to COVID-19. Material for sequencing was PBMCs or T cells enriched from blood (not recorded which).

DNA for the CDR3: TGTGCCAGCAGCTACACAGGGGGCTCCTACAATGAGCAGTTCTTC. Its translation is CASSYTGGSYNEQFF. The chain is built from TRBV5-5 and TRBJ2-1, with 8 bases lining up with TRBD1. Germline lookup yields CDR1 SGHKS and CDR2 YYEKEE (reference sequence). The CDR3 consists of 15 residues. V was pared by 3 bases and J by 0 bases, with 2 bases of the junction left unmatched.